This is a list of T cell receptor beta chains from one sample in a study of cytomegalovirus exposure and HLA in healthy donors. Here immunoSEQ multiplex PCR was the method, and the copy in TCRdb shows in-frame clones only, minus some. This repertoire shows 65,000 to 85,000 clones, 77% found once; its top ten account for roughly 3%. Specimen: PBMCs. These receptors were obtained from a man between 50 and 59 years old in good health and CMV-seropositive. Each CDR3 is given with its conserved first and last residue.

cdr3_aa	j_call	v_call
CASSIFEVMSSGNTIYF	TRBJ1-3	TRBV19
CASISSATYNSPLHF	TRBJ1-6	TRBV6-6
CAISLQGGGAEAFF	TRBJ1-1	TRBV10-3
CSSSPWLVAFSNSYEQYF	TRBJ2-7	TRBV7-9
CASSLNGYYGYTF	TRBJ1-2	TRBV27
CASSLRDSGLIMNTEAFF	TRBJ1-1	TRBV4-1
CASSAGTGEQETQYF	TRBJ2-5	TRBV11-3
CASSEAGTNNQPQHF	TRBJ1-5	TRBV6-1
CASSETGNQPQHF	TRBJ1-5	TRBV6-1
CASSFILAGQETQYF	TRBJ2-5	TRBV5-1
CATGGQLNTEAFF	TRBJ1-1	TRBV11-2
CASRRAGAGSYEQYF	TRBJ2-7	TRBV6-5
CASRREKNGYTF	TRBJ1-2	TRBV6-1
CASSQPPGLAGGLTGELFF	TRBJ2-2	TRBV4-1
CASSYGVVAALTGELFF	TRBJ2-2	TRBV5-1
CASSISASGALGAYNEQFF	TRBJ2-1	TRBV19
CASTTEDRGAYEQYF	TRBJ2-7	TRBV28
CASSLARTGAYEQYF	TRBJ2-7	TRBV5-5
CASRRGTGISQETQYF	TRBJ2-5	TRBV5-1
CASSTRGNTEAFF	TRBJ1-1	TRBV19
CASSLTRTEENSQYF	TRBJ2-4	TRBV18
CASSYWGQGGANGLTF	TRBJ2-6	TRBV6-5
CASSFGQGGHEQYF	TRBJ2-7	TRBV7-9
CASSLDFLQGQETQYF	TRBJ2-5	TRBV11-3
CASGLVLGQGLDTEAFF	TRBJ1-1	TRBV12-5
CASSLDGETGELFF	TRBJ2-2	TRBV7-2
CASSSLGGRAEKLFF	TRBJ1-4	TRBV5-1
CAWSIDYGINYGYTF	TRBJ1-2	TRBV30